The T cell receptor (beta chain) described here comes from a study of shared clonotypes between healthy human individuals. Study-wide findings and caveats: Sample collection involved blood only; tissue repertoires are likely different. Although depth was large, rarefaction showed that sequencing of the sorted subsets was incomplete. On the whole, naive subsets had larger estimated richness than memory subsets had.

About this clone itself: What it binds is unknown.

Repertoires were generated with immunoSEQ multiplex PCR, while TCRdb's copy carries only in-frame clones and drops some. The data show 2.3 million or so clones, 85% to 95% seen once. With 1 base removed from V and 0 bases from J, the gap between germline ends came to 5 bases. The germline V gene has CDR1 SGHTA and CDR2 FQGTGA. CDR3 size: 14 residues. Researchers partitioned CD4+ cells into CD45RA+ naive and CD45RA-negative memory subsets. This clonotype originated in a man aged 18 to 29 in good health. Some clones in this sample may be carry-over from other donors' samples. The chain joins TRBV7-3 to TRBJ2-3, with D uncertain. The sample comprised naive CD4+ T cells from PBMCs. Subset reported: CD45RA+ positively selected. This CDR3 reads CASSLRSSTDTQYF. CDR3 DNA: TGTGCCAGCAGCTTAAGGTCTAGCACAGATACGCAGTATTTT.